This TCR beta chain stems from a study of Ad26.COV2.S vaccination and SARS-CoV-2 variants. The wider study: A participant enrolled in the COV1001 Ad26.COV2.S trial arm provided the sample. Regarding the study as a whole: Reported findings describe substantial breadth in spike-specific CD8+ and CD4+ T cell responses following vaccination. For non-spike TCRs, breadth in vaccine recipients resembled that in placebo recipients.

The CDR3 has 14 amino acids. V was cut by 6 bases and J by 5 bases, with 11 bases left in between. Germline CDR1 is MNHEY and CDR2 is SVGAGI. Treatment in this sample: some 20 received Ad26.COV2.S at low or high dose, single or two shots; roughly five received placebo; per-sample allocation not given. After the first vaccine or placebo injection, samples were drawn on day 63. Expression of Wuhan-strain SARS-CoV-2 spike came from the Ad26 vector that formed the vaccine. The table came from immunoSEQ multiplex PCR; TCRdb's copy has only in-frame clones and leaves some out. The repertoire has 450,000 to 550,000 clones, nearly 90% of them found once; the top ten carry about 1.7%. Points on this clone: The target antigen is unknown.

The TCR comes from a person aged 18 to 65 who received the Ad26.COV2.S COVID-19 vaccine or a placebo. This sample comprised peripheral blood, obtained in a trial of Ad26.COV2.S vaccine versus placebo. The J gene is TRBJ1-6, the V gene TRBV6-5; D is unresolved. Here the CDR3 reads CASRTQSNNSPLHF. DNA of the CDR3: TGTGCCAGCAGGACCCAATCTAATAATTCACCCCTCCACTTT.